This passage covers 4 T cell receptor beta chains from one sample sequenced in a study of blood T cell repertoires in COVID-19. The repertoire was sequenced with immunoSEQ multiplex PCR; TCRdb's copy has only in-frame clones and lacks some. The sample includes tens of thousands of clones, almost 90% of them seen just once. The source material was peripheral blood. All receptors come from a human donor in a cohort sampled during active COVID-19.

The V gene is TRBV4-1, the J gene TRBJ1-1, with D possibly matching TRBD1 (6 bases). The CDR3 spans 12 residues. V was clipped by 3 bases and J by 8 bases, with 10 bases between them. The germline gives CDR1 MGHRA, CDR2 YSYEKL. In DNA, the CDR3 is TGCGCCAGCAGCCACGGGGGGACAGAAGCTTTCTTT. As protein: CASSHGGTEAFF.

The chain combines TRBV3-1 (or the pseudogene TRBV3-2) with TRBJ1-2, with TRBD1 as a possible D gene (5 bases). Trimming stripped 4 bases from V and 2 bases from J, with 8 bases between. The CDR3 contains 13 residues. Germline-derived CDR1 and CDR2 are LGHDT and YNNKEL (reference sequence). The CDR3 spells CASSPGGNYGYTF. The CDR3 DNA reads TGTGCCAGCAGCCCTGGGGGGAACTATGGCTACACCTTC.

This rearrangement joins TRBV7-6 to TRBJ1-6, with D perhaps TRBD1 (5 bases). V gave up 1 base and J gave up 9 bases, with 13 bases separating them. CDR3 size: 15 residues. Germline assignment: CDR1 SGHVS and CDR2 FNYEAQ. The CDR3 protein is CASSLGEGLTSPLHF. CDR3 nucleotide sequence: TGTGCCAGCAGCTTAGGGGAGGGGTTGACTTCACCCCTCCACTTT. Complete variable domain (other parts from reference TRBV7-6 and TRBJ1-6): GAGVSQSPRYKVTKRGQDVALRCDPISGHVSLYWYRQALGQGPEFLTYFNYEAQQDKSGLPNDRFSAERPEGSISTLTIQRTEQRDSAMYRCASSLGEGLTSPLHFGNGTRLTVT.

This CDR3 is CASRGQGPSNQPQHF. DNA of the CDR3: TGCGCCAGCAGGGGACAGGGACCTAGCAATCAGCCCCAGCATTTT. V is TRBV10-2 and J is TRBJ1-5; 9 bases fit TRBD1. The germline V gene encodes CDR1 WSHSY and CDR2 SAAADI. The CDR3 is 15 amino acids. Trimming at V came to 6 bases and at J to 0 bases, leaving 3 bases not matched to a gene.